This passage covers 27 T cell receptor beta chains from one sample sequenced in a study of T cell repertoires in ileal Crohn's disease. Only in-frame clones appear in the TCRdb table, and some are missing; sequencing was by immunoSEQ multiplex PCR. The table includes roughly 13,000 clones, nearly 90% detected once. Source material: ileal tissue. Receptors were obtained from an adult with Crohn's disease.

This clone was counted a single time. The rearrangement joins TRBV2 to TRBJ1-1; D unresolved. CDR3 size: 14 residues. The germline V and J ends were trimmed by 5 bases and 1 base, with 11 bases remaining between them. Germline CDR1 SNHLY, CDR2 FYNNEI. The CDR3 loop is CASSTRRQNTEAFF. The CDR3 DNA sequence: TGTGCCAGCAGTACAAGAAGACAGAACACTGAAGCTTTCTTT.

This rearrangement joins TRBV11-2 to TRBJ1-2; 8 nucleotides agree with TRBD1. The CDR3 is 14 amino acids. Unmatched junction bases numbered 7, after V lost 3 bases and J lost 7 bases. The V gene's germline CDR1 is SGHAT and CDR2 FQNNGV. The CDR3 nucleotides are TGTGCCAGCAGCTTCCGGACAGGGAAGGCTGGCTACACCTTC. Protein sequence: CASSFRTGKAGYTF.

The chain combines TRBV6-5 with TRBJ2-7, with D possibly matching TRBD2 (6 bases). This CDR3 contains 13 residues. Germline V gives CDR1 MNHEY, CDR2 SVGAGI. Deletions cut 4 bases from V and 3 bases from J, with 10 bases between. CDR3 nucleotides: TGTGCCAGCAGTTCGGGACTTGACTACGAGCAGTACTTC. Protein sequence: CASSSGLDYEQYF.

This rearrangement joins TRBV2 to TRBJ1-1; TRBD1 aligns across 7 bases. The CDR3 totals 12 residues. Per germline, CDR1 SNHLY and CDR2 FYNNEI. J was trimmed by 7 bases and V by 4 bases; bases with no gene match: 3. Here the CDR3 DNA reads TGTGCCAGCAGTGGACAGGGATTTGAAGCTTTCTTT. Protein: CASSGQGFEAFF. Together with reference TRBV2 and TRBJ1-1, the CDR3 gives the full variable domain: EPEVTQTPSHQVTQMGQEVILRCVPISNHLYFYWYRQILGQKVEFLVSFYNNEISEKSEIFDDQFSVERPDGSNFTLKIRSTKLEDSAMYFCASSGQGFEAFFGQGTRLTVV.

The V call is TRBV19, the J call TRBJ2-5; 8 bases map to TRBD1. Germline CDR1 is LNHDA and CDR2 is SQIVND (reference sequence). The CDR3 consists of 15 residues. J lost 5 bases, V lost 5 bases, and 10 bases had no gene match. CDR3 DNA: TGTGCCAGTAGTGTTGGGACAGGATGGGGCGAGACCCAGTACTTC. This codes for CASSVGTGWGETQYF. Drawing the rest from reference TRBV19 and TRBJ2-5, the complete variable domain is DGGITQSPKYLFRKEGQNVTLSCEQNLNHDAMYWYRQDPGQGLRLIYYSQIVNDFQKGDIAEGYSVSREKKESFPLTVTSAQKNPTAFYLCASSVGTGWGETQYFGPGTRLLVL.

The CDR3 sequence is CSVGGGAPPYNEQFF. CDR3 nucleotide sequence: TGCAGCGTTGGGGGGGGCGCGCCCCCGTACAATGAGCAGTTCTTC. The chain joins TRBV29-1 to TRBJ2-1; possibly TRBD2 for D (7 bases). This CDR3 has 15 residues. Per germline, CDR1 SQVTM and CDR2 ANQGSEA. Trimming took 4 bases from V and 4 from J, leaving 17 bases between them.

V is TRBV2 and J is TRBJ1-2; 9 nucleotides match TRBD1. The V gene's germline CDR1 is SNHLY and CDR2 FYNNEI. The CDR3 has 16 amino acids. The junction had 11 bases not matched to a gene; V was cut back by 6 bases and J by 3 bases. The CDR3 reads CASRPGTGQFDYGYTF. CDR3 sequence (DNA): TGTGCCAGCAGACCCGGGACAGGGCAATTTGACTATGGCTACACCTTC.

Here the CDR3 DNA reads TGTGCCAGCAGTTACCAGGGACAGGGGGCCAACGTCCTGACTTTC. It translates to CASSYQGQGANVLTF. J is TRBJ2-6 and V is TRBV6-5; 7 positions match TRBD1. Germline CDR1 MNHEY, CDR2 SVGAGI. V gave up 2 bases and J gave up 4 bases; unmatched junction bases: 2. This CDR3 spans 15 amino acids.

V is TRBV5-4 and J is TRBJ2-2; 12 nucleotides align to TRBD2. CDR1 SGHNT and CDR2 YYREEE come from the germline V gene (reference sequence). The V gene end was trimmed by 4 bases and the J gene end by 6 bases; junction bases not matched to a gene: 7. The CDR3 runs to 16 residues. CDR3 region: CASSPWTSGVAGELFF. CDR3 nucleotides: TGTGCCAGCAGCCCATGGACTAGCGGGGTTGCCGGGGAGCTGTTTTTT. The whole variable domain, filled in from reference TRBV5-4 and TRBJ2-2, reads ETGVTQSPTHLIKTRGQQVTLRCSSQSGHNTVSWYQQALGQGPQFIFQYYREEENGRGNFPPRFSGLQFPNYSSELNVNALELDDSALYLCASSPWTSGVAGELFFGEGSRLTVL.

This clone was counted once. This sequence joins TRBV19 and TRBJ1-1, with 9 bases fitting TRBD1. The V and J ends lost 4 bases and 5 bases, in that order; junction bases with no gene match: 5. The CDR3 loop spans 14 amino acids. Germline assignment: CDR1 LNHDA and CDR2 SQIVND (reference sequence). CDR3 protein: CASSKGQGSTEAFF. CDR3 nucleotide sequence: TGTGCCAGTAGTAAGGGACAGGGATCAACTGAAGCTTTCTTT.

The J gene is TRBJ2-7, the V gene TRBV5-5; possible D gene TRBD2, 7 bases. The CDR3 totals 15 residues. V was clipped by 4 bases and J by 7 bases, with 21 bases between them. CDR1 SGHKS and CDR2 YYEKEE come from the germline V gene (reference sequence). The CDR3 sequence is CASSHMRGRAQEQYF. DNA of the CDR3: TGTGCCAGCAGCCATATGAGGGGGAGGGCTCAGGAGCAGTACTTC.

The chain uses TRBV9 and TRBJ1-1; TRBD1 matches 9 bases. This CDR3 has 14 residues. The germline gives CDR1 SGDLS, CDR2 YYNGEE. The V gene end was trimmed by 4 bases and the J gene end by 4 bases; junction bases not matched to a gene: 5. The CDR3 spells CASSMGQGGTEAFF. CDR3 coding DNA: TGTGCCAGCAGCATGGGACAGGGAGGCACTGAAGCTTTCTTT.

In DNA form, the CDR3 reads TGTGCCAGCAGTTACTCTGGCCCTTTGACAGATACGCAGTATTTT. Protein: CASSYSGPLTDTQYF. This chain links TRBV6-5 with TRBJ2-3; no firm D call. V was clipped by 0 bases and J by 3 bases, with 10 bases between them. The CDR3 extends over 15 amino acids. Germline loops: CDR1 MNHEY, CDR2 SVGAGI.

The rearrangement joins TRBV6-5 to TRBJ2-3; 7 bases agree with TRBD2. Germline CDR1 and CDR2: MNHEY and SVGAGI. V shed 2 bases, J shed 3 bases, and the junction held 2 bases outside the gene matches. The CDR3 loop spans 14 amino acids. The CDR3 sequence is CASSYGRGTDTQYF. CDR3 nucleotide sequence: TGTGCCAGCAGTTACGGGCGGGGGACAGATACGCAGTATTTT.

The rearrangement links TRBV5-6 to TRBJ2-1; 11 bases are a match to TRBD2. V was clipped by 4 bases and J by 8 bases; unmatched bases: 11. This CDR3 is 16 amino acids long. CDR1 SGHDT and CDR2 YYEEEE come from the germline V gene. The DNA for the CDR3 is TGTGCCAGCAGCCCACAACTAGCGGGAGCTTTCCATGAGCAGTTCTTC. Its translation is CASSPQLAGAFHEQFF.

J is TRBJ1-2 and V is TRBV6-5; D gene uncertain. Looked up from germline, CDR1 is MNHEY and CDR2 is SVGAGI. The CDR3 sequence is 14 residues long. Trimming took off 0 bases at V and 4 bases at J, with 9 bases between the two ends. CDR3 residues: CASSYSSGAYGYTF. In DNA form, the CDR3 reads TGTGCCAGCAGTTACTCGTCGGGTGCCTATGGCTACACCTTC.

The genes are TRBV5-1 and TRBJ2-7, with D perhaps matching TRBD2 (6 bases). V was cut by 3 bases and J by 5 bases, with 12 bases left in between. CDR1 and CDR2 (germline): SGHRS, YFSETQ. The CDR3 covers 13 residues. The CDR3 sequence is CASSSRRGDEQYF. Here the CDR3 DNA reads TGCGCCAGCAGCTCGCGGAGGGGCGACGAGCAGTACTTC.

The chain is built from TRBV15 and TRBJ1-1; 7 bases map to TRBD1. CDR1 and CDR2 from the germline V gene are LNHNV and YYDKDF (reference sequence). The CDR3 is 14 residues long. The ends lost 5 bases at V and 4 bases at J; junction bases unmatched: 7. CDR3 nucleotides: TGTGCCACCAGCTCCCCGACAGGGACCACTGAAGCTTTCTTT. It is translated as CATSSPTGTTEAFF.

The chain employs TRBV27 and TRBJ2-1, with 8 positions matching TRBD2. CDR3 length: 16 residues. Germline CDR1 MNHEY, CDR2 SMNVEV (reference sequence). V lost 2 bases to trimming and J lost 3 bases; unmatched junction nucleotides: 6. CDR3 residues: CASSLAGGDYYNEQFF. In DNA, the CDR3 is TGTGCCAGCAGTTTAGCGGGGGGCGACTACTACAATGAGCAGTTCTTC.

CDR3 residues: CASSDYHRGYHSGANVLTF. The CDR3 nucleotides read TGCGCCAGCAGCGATTACCATAGGGGTTACCACTCTGGGGCCAACGTCCTGACTTTC. The chain joins TRBV5-1 to TRBJ2-6; maybe TRBD1 (5 bases). CDR3 length: 19 residues. Trimming pared 4 bases from V and 0 bases from J, leaving 20 bases between. The germline V gene encodes CDR1 SGHRS and CDR2 YFSETQ.

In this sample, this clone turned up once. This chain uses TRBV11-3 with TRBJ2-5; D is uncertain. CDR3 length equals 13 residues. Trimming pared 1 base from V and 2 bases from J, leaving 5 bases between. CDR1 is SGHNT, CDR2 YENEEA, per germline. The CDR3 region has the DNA TGTGCCAGCAGCTTAGGACAACAAGAGACCCAGTACTTC. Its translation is CASSLGQQETQYF.

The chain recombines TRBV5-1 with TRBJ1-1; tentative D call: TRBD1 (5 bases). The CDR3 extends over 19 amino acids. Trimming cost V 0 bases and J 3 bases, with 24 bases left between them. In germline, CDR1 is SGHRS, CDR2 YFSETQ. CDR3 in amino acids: CASSLGFGHYRFGDTEAFF. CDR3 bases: TGCGCCAGCAGCTTGGGTTTTGGACATTACCGGTTTGGGGACACTGAAGCTTTCTTT.

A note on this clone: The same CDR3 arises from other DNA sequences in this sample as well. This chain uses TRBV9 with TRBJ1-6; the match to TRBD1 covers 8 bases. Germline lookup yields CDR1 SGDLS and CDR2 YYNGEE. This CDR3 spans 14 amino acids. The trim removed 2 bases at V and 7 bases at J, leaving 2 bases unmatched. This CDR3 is CASSVQGANSPLHF. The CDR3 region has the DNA TGTGCCAGCAGCGTCCAGGGGGCAAATTCACCCCTCCACTTT.

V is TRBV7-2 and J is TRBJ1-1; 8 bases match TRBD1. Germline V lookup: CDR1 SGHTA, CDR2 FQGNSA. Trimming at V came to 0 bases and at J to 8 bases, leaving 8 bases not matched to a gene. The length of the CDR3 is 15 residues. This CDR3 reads CASSLAGRQGTEAFF. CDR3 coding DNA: TGTGCCAGCAGCTTAGCCGGGAGACAGGGGACCGAAGCTTTCTTT.

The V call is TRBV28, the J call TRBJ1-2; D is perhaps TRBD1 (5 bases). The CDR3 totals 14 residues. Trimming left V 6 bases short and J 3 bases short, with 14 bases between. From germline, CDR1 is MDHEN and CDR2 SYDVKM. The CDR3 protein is CASSPPGYHYGYTF. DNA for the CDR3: TGTGCCAGCAGCCCACCAGGGTACCACTATGGCTACACCTTC.

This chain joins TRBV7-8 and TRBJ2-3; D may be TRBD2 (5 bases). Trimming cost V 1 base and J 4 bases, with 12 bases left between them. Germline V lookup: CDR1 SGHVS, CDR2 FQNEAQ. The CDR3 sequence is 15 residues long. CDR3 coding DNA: TGTGCCAGCAGCTTAGATAAGCGGTTATCAGATACGCAGTATTTT. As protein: CASSLDKRLSDTQYF.

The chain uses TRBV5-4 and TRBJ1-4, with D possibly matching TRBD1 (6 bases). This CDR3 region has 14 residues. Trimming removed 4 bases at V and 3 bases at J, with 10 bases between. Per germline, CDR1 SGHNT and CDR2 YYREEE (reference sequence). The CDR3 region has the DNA TGTGCCAGCAGCCCTGGACAGTCTAATGAAAAACTGTTTTTT. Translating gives CASSPGQSNEKLFF.